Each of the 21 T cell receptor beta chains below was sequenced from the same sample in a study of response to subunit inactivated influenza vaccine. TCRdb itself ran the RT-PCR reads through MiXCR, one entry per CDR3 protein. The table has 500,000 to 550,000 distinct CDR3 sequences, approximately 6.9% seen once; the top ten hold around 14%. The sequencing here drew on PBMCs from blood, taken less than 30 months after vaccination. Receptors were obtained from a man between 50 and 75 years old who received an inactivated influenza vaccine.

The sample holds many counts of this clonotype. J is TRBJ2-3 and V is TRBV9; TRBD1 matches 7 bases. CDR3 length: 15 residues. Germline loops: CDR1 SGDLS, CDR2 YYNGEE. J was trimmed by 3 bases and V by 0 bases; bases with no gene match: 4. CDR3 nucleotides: TGTGCCAGCAGCGTAGGGACAGGAAGTACAGATACGCAGTATTTT. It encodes CASSVGTGSTDTQYF.

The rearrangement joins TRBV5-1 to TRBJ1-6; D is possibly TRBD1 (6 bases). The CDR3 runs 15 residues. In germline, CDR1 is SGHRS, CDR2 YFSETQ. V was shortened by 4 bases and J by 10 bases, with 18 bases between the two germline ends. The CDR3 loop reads CASSVQGHSSSPLHF. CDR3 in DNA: TGCGCCAGCAGCGTACAGGGTCATTCCTCCTCACCCCTCCACTTT.

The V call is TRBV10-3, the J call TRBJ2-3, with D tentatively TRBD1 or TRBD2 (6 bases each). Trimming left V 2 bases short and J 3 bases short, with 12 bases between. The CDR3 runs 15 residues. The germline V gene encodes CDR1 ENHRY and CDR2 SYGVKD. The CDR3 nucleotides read TGTGCCATCAGTGAGGTCGGGGGCCTAACAGATACGCAGTATTTT. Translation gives CAISEVGGLTDTQYF.

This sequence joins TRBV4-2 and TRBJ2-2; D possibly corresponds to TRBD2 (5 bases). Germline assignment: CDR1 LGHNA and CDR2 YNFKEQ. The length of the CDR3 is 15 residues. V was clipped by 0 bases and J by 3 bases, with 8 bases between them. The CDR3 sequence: CASSQDMRDTGELFF. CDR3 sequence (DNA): TGTGCCAGCAGCCAAGATATGCGGGACACCGGGGAGCTGTTTTTT.

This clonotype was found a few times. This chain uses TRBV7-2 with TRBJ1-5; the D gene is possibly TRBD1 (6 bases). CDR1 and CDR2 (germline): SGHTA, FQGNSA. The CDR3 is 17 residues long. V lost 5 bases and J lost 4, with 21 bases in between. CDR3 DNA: TGTGCCAGCAGCCAGCGGCTCCGGGGGGGGCTGAATCAGCCCCAGCATTTT. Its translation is CASSQRLRGGLNQPQHF.

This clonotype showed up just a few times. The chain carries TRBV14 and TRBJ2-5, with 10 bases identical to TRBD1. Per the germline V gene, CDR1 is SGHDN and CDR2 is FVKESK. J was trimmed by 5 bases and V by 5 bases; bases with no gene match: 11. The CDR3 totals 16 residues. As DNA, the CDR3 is TGTGCCAGCAGCTCGCCCGGGACAGGGGTAGGGGAGACCCAGTACTTC. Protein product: CASSSPGTGVGETQYF.

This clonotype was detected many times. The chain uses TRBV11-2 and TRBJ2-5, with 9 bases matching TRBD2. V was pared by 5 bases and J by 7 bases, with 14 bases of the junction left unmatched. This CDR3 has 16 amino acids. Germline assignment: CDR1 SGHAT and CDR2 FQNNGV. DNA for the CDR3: TGTGCCAGCAGCGACCTAGGGCGGGGGGGACTAGGGACCCAGTACTTC. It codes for CASSDLGRGGLGTQYF.

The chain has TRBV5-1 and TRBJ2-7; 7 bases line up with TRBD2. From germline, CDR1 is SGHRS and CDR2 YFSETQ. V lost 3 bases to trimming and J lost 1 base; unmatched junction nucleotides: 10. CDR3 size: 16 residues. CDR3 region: CASSYLGGGKSYEQYF. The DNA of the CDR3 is TGCGCCAGCAGCTACCTTGGCGGGGGAAAATCCTACGAGCAGTACTTC.

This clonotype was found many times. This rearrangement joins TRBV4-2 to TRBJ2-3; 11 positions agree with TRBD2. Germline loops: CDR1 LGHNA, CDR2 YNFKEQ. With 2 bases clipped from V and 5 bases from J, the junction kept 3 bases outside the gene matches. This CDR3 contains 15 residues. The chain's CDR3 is CASSQTSGRLDTQYF. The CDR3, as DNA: TGTGCCAGCAGCCAAACTAGCGGGAGATTAGATACGCAGTATTTT.

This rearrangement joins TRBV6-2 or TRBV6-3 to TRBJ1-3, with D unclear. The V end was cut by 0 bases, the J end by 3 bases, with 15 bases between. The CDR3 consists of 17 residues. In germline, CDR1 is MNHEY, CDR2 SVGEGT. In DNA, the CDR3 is TGTGCCAGCAGTTACTCGAGGACTGGAGCCCTTGGAAACACCATATATTTT. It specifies CASSYSRTGALGNTIYF.

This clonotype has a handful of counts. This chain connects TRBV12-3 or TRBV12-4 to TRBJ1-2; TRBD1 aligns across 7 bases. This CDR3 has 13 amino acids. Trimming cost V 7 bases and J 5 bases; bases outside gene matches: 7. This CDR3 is CASTLGQMYGYTF. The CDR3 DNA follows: TGTGCCAGCACCTTGGGACAGATGTATGGCTACACCTTC.

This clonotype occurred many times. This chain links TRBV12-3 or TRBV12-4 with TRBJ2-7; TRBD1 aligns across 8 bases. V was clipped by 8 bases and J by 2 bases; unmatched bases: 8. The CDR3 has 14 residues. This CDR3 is CASGLRGPAYEQYF. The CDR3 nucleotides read TGTGCCAGCGGACTCAGGGGGCCCGCCTACGAGCAGTACTTC.

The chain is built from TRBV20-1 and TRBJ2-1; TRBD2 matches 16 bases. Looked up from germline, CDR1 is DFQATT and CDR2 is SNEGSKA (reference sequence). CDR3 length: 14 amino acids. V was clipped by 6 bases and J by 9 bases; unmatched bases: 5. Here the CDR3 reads CSAMGTSGGAEQFF. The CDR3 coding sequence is TGCAGTGCCATGGGGACTAGCGGGGGGGCTGAGCAGTTCTTC.

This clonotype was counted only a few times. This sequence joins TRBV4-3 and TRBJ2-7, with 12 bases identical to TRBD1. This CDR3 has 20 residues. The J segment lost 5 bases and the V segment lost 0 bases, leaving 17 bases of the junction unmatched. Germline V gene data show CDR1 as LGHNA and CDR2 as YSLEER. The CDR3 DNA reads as TGCGCCAGCAGCCAAGATTGGGTGATTGGGGTGGGGACAGGGGGCGACGAGCAGTACTTC. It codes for CASSQDWVIGVGTGGDEQYF.

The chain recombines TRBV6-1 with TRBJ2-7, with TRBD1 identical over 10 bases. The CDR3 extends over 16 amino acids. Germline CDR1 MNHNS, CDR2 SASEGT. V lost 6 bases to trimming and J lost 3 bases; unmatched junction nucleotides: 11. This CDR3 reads CASRKRDRGAIYEQYF. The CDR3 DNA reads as TGTGCCAGCAGAAAACGGGACAGGGGAGCGATCTACGAGCAGTACTTC.

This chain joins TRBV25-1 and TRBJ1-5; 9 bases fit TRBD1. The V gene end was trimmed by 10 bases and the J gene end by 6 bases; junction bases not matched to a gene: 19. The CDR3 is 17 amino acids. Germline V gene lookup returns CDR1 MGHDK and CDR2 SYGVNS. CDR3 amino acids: CAILPSRGTGTCQPQHF. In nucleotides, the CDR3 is TGTGCCATCCTTCCCTCGCGGGGGACAGGGACGTGTCAGCCCCAGCATTTT. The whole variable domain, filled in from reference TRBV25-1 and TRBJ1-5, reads EADIYQTPRYLVIGTGKKITLECSQTMGHDKMYWYQQDPGMELHLIHYSYGVNSTEKGDLSSESTVSRIRTEHFPLTLESARPSHTSQYLCAILPSRGTGTCQPQHFGDGTRLSIL.

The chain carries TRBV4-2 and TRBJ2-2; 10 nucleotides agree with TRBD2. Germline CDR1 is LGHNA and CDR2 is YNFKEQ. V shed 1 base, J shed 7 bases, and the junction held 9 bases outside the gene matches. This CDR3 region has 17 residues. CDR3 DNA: TGTGCCAGCAGCCAAGGGCCTAGCGGGAGAGTCATCGGGGAGCTGTTTTTT. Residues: CASSQGPSGRVIGELFF.

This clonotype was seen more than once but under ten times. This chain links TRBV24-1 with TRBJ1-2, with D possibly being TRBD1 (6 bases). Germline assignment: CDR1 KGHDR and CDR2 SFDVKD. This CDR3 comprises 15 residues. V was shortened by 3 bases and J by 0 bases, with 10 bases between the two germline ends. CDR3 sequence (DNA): TGTGCCACCAGTGATGGACAGCCAGCTAACTATGGCTACACCTTC. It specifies CATSDGQPANYGYTF.

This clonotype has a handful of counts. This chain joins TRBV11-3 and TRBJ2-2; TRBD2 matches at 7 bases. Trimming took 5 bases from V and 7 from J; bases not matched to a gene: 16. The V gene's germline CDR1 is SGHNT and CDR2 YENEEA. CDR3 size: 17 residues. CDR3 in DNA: TGTGCCAGCAGCACACGTCGTGGCGGGGGTTTGGACGGGGAGCTGTTTTTT. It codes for CASSTRRGGGLDGELFF.

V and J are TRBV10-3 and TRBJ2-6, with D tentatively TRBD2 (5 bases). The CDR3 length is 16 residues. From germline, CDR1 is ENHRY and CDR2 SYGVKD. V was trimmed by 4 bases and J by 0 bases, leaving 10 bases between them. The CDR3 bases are TGTGCCATCAGTGGTGGTCGGGGCTCTGGGGCCAACGTCCTGACTTTC. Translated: CAISGGRGSGANVLTF.

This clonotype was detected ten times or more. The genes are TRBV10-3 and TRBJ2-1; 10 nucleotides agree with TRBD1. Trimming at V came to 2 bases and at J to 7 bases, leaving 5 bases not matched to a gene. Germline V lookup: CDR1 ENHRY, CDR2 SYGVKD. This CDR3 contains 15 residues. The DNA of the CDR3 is TGTGCCATCAGTGAGGACAGGGGGCTTGGGAATGAGCAGTTCTTC. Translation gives CAISEDRGLGNEQFF.